This T cell receptor (beta chain) was identified in a study of post-analysis software for immune sequencing data. Study findings and constraints: Higher frequency in patients than in controls was seen for five TRBV segments, with TRBV5-6, TRBV5-1 and TRBV20-1 among them.

Incorporated into the TCR beta cDNA libraries were unique molecular identifiers, which served to reduce PCR and sequencing biases. TCRdb used MiXCR to reprocess the PCR reads, holding one entry per CDR3 protein. The sample holds 380,000 or so distinct CDR3 sequences, roughly 30% seen once. The CDR3 spans 15 residues. V was cut by 6 bases and J by 4 bases, with 17 bases left in between. Germline V lookup: CDR1 SNHLY, CDR2 FYNNEI. On this clonotype itself: Antigen specificity is unknown.

Sequenced sample: blood. The TCR comes from a girl between 5 and 17 years old with multiple sclerosis. V and J are TRBV2 and TRBJ2-3; D call uncertain. CDR3 amino acids: CASRDLAVRPDTQYF. For the CDR3, the DNA is TGTGCCAGCAGGGACCTCGCCGTACGACCAGATACGCAGTATTTT.